This TCR beta chain comes out of a study of post-analysis software for immune sequencing data. Study-wide background: Some patients lacked subtype; others had relapsing-remitting, secondary progressive or progressive-relapsing disease.

Overall study findings and caveats: TRBV5-6, TRBV5-1 and TRBV20-1 belonged to a set of roughly five TRBV segments that were more frequent in patients than controls.

In germline, CDR1 is SGHVS, CDR2 FQNEAQ. The V end was cut by 3 bases, the J end by 3 bases, with 9 bases between. This CDR3 has 13 residues. cDNA libraries of TCR beta carried unique molecular identifiers. From the PCR reads, TCRdb called clonotypes with MiXCR, one entry per CDR3 protein. Of about 540,000 distinct CDR3 sequences in the sample, around 36% were seen once. With respect to this clonotype: As yet, its antigen is unknown.

This clonotype originated in a girl between 2 and 17 years old with multiple sclerosis. The chain employs TRBV7-8 and TRBJ2-7; no clear D. The sample was blood. For the CDR3, the DNA is TGTGCCAGCAGCTTGCGTCGGCACTACGAGCAGTACTTC. It codes for CASSLRRHYEQYF.